Shown below are 30 T cell receptor beta chains from a single sample sequenced in a study of T-cell reconstitution after alpha-beta-depleted transplantation in children. Unique molecular identifiers featured in how the TCRbeta library was prepared. TCRdb processed the PCR reads anew with MiXCR; each CDR3 protein has one entry. The data contain about 540,000 distinct CDR3 sequences, 15% to 20% of them singletons. The sample was PBMCs from the stem cell graft donor, taken from the stem cell graft. The receptor source for this set is a human donor who donated a stem cell graft to a child with acute lymphoblastic leukemia.

This clonotype was seen more than once but under ten times. The rearrangement uses TRBV20-1 and TRBJ2-7, with 9 nucleotides matching TRBD1. This CDR3 contains 12 residues. V dropped 5 bases and J dropped 6; count of bases not matched to a gene: 5. Germline-derived CDR1 and CDR2 are DFQATT and SNEGSKA (reference sequence). In DNA form, the CDR3 reads TGCAGTGCTGCCGGGACAGGGCGCGAGCAGTACTTC. This sequence encodes CSAAGTGREQYF.

The rearrangement uses TRBV7-8 and TRBJ2-5; 11 bases fit TRBD2. The CDR3 loop spans 15 amino acids. CDR1 and CDR2 (germline): SGHVS, FQNEAQ. V dropped 4 bases and J dropped 5; count of bases not matched to a gene: 6. CDR3 protein: CASSSTSGRWETQYF. DNA for the CDR3: TGTGCCAGCAGCTCCACTAGCGGGAGATGGGAGACCCAGTACTTC.

This clonotype came up a few times. The chain recombines TRBV9 with TRBJ1-3; 7 nucleotides align to TRBD1. V gave up 0 bases and J gave up 0 bases; unmatched junction bases: 6. This CDR3 contains 17 residues. Germline CDR1 SGDLS, CDR2 YYNGEE. The CDR3 is CASSVGGQLSSGNTIYF. As DNA, the CDR3 is TGTGCCAGCAGCGTAGGGGGACAGCTGAGCTCTGGAAACACCATATATTTT.

The V gene is TRBV7-2, the J gene TRBJ2-7, with 9 bases lining up with TRBD1. The CDR3 loop spans 15 amino acids. Germline trimming cut 2 bases from V and 2 bases from J; bases unmatched to any gene: 4. In germline, CDR1 is SGHTA, CDR2 FQGNSA. The DNA for the CDR3 is TGTGCCAGCAGCTTAAACAGGGGGCTAACCTACGAGCAGTACTTC. Amino acids: CASSLNRGLTYEQYF.

The rearrangement links TRBV5-6 to TRBJ2-5; D possibly corresponds to TRBD1 (5 bases). The CDR3 runs 14 residues. The germline gives CDR1 SGHDT, CDR2 YYEEEE. V was cut by 1 base and J by 7 bases, with 14 bases left in between. CDR3: CASSLSQGLWTQYF. CDR3 DNA: TGTGCCAGCAGCTTGAGCCAGGGTTTGTGGACCCAGTACTTC.

The CDR3 loop is CASSTYPTTDTQYF. CDR3 sequence (DNA): TGTGCCAGCAGCACCTATCCGACCACAGATACGCAGTATTTT. The V call is TRBV6-1, the J call TRBJ2-3; D call uncertain. Germline CDR1 MNHNS, CDR2 SASEGT. The CDR3 has 14 residues. V lost 6 bases and J 2 bases, leaving 12 bases between the germline ends.

The chain is built from TRBV2 and TRBJ1-1; TRBD1 is a possible D gene (6 bases). The CDR3 sequence is 14 residues long. Trimming shortened V by 8 bases and J by 0 bases, and 13 bases separated the two germline ends. CDR1 is SNHLY, CDR2 FYNNEI, per germline. CDR3 sequence: CASWIQGVNTEAFF. CDR3 in DNA: TGTGCCAGCTGGATACAGGGAGTGAACACTGAAGCTTTCTTT.

The chain carries TRBV5-1 and TRBJ2-1, with a possible D match to TRBD2 (5 bases). There are 13 residues in the CDR3. Looked up from germline, CDR1 is SGHRS and CDR2 is YFSETQ. Trimming stripped 7 bases from V and 3 bases from J, with 11 bases between. The CDR3, as DNA: TGCGCCAGCCGGCCTACTAGCTACAATGAGCAGTTCTTC. Translating it yields CASRPTSYNEQFF.

This clonotype was found a few times. The chain employs TRBV9 and TRBJ2-7; TRBD1 aligns across 7 bases. The CDR3 totals 15 residues. Trimming at V came to 4 bases and at J to 3 bases, leaving 10 bases not matched to a gene. Germline V gives CDR1 SGDLS, CDR2 YYNGEE. The DNA of the CDR3 is TGTGCCAGCAGCCCCAGAGGGACAGTTAACTACGAGCAGTACTTC. It codes for CASSPRGTVNYEQYF.

CDR3 loop: CSAQIYEDKNIQYF. In DNA, the CDR3 is TGCAGTGCTCAAATTTACGAGGACAAAAACATTCAGTACTTC. The chain couples TRBV20-1 to TRBJ2-4, with unresolved D. This CDR3 has 14 residues. Trimming left V 5 bases short and J 3 bases short, with 14 bases between. Germline loops: CDR1 DFQATT, CDR2 SNEGSKA (reference sequence).

This clonotype has a handful of counts. The chain has TRBV3-1 and TRBJ2-2; 13 nucleotides line up with TRBD2. Germline loops: CDR1 LGHDT, CDR2 YNNKEL (reference sequence). This CDR3 region has 17 residues. V trimming: 1 base; J trimming: 4 bases; junction bases outside the gene matches: 3. The CDR3 DNA reads TGTGCCAGCAGCCAAGCGGGACTAGCGGGACGCACCGGGGAGCTGTTTTTT. This encodes CASSQAGLAGRTGELFF.

V gene TRBV12-3 or TRBV12-4 combines with J gene TRBJ2-7; the match to TRBD1 covers 8 bases. The CDR3 extends over 16 amino acids. V shed 6 bases, J shed 5 bases, and the junction held 15 bases outside the gene matches. In DNA form, the CDR3 reads TGTGCCAGCAGACCCCGGACGGACAGGGCCAGGGACGAGCAGTACTTC. Its translation: CASRPRTDRARDEQYF.

Comments on this clonotype: An end of the junction does not agree with germline; a read error may underlie this. This chain connects TRBV5-1 to TRBJ2-1; tentatively, D is TRBD2 (6 bases). The germline gives CDR1 SGHRS, CDR2 YFSETQ. The CDR3 covers 12 residues. The CDR3 protein is CASSQTSLEQLF. In DNA, the CDR3 is TGCGCCAGCAGCCAGACTAGTCTTGAGCAGCTCTTC.

This clonotype was picked up a small number of times. The CDR3 spells CASSVGMTHTGELFF. The DNA for the CDR3 is TGTGCCAGCAGTGTGGGAATGACTCACACCGGGGAGCTGTTTTTT. The chain uses TRBV6-1 and TRBJ2-2; D call uncertain. The CDR3 sequence is 15 residues long. The V gene's germline CDR1 is MNHNS and CDR2 SASEGT. The V and J ends lost 4 bases and 3 bases respectively, with 12 bases between them.

The chain employs TRBV29-1 and TRBJ2-1, with D maybe TRBD2 (6 bases). The germline V gene encodes CDR1 SQVTM and CDR2 ANQGSEA. The ends were cut back, 7 bases at V and 10 bases at J, with 8 bases in the middle. CDR3 length: 9 amino acids. The CDR3 sequence is CSAAGEQFF. The CDR3 DNA is TGCAGCGCTGCGGGAGAGCAGTTCTTC.

The chain joins TRBV20-1 to TRBJ2-1, with 15 bases identical to TRBD2. V dropped 5 bases and J dropped 2; count of bases not matched to a gene: 7. Germline V gives CDR1 DFQATT, CDR2 SNEGSKA (reference sequence). The length of the CDR3 is 17 residues. CDR3 loop: CSAVGTSGRIAYNEQFF. Written as DNA, the CDR3 is TGCAGTGCTGTTGGGACTAGCGGGAGGATCGCCTACAATGAGCAGTTCTTC.

The chain links TRBV19 to TRBJ2-2, with 9 bases identical to TRBD1. The CDR3 covers 13 residues. The V and J ends lost 9 bases and 4 bases, in that order; junction bases with no gene match: 3. The germline CDR1 and CDR2 sequences are LNHDA and SQIVND (reference sequence). The CDR3 loop reads CASQTGGTGELFF. The CDR3 bases are TGTGCCAGCCAGACAGGGGGCACCGGGGAGCTGTTTTTT. Full variable domain (remainder filled in from reference TRBV19 and TRBJ2-2): DGGITQSPKYLFRKEGQNVTLSCEQNLNHDAMYWYRQDPGQGLRLIYYSQIVNDFQKGDIAEGYSVSREKKESFPLTVTSAQKNPTAFYLCASQTGGTGELFFGEGSRLTVL.

The chain has TRBV7-6 and TRBJ2-2; the match to TRBD2 covers 11 bases. This CDR3 comprises 18 residues. V dropped 0 bases and J dropped 7; count of bases not matched to a gene: 10. CDR1 is SGHVS, CDR2 FNYEAQ, per germline. CDR3 loop: CASSLALIAGGSHGELFF. The DNA for the CDR3 is TGTGCCAGCAGCTTAGCCCTAATAGCGGGAGGGTCCCACGGGGAGCTGTTTTTT.

Comment on this clonotype: At one end the junction does not follow the germline gene, possibly because of a read error. The rearrangement links TRBV5-1 to TRBJ2-7, with D perhaps matching TRBD1 or TRBD2 (6 bases each). Germline values: CDR1 SGHRS, CDR2 YFSETQ. The CDR3 is made up of 17 amino acids. In nucleotides, the CDR3 is TGCGCTAGCAGAAGGAGACAGGATTCCTCGGGGGCCTACGAGCAGTACTTC. This translates into CASRRRQDSSGAYEQYF.

This clonotype was seen a handful of times. The chain carries TRBV5-1 and TRBJ2-2; D ambiguous. Germline CDR1 reads SGHRS; CDR2 reads YFSETQ. The CDR3 has 15 amino acids. Between the trimmed V and J ends, which lost 3 bases and 3 bases, there was a span of 12 bases. Here the CDR3 reads CASSSKLADTGELFF. The CDR3 DNA reads as TGCGCCAGCAGCTCGAAGCTCGCTGACACCGGGGAGCTGTTTTTT.

The V gene is TRBV7-9, the J gene TRBJ2-1; D is possibly TRBD2 (5 bases). CDR3 length equals 17 residues. Deletions cut 1 base from V and 0 bases from J, with 13 bases between. The germline V gene encodes CDR1 SEHNR and CDR2 FQNEAQ (reference sequence). CDR3 loop: CASSLEIARNSYNEQFF. Written as DNA, the CDR3 is TGTGCCAGCAGCTTAGAAATAGCGAGGAACTCCTACAATGAGCAGTTCTTC.

DNA for the CDR3: TGTGCCAGCAGCCCGACGGAAGTGAACACCGGGGAGCTGTTTTTT. It encodes CASSPTEVNTGELFF. The chain is built from TRBV14 and TRBJ2-2; D gene unclear. Trimming shortened V by 4 bases and J by 1 base, and 10 bases separated the two germline ends. Per the germline V gene, CDR1 is SGHDN and CDR2 is FVKESK. This CDR3 is 15 amino acids long.

This clonotype was seen only a few times. V and J are TRBV4-2 and TRBJ2-7, with D tentatively TRBD2 (6 bases). This CDR3 contains 18 residues. With 0 bases removed from V and 2 bases from J, the gap between germline ends came to 20 bases. From germline, CDR1 is LGHNA and CDR2 YNFKEQ. The CDR3 DNA reads as TGTGCCAGCAGCCAAGACCGAACGGGGCGGGATATCCCCTACGAGCAGTACTTC. Protein sequence: CASSQDRTGRDIPYEQYF.

The V and J genes are TRBV10-1 and TRBJ1-4; D may be TRBD1 (5 bases). The CDR3 runs 13 residues. CDR1 is WNHNN, CDR2 SYGVQD, per germline (reference sequence). V was clipped by 5 bases and J by 7 bases, with 11 bases between them. The chain's CDR3 is CASSKQGAEKLFF. CDR3 DNA: TGCGCCAGCAGTAAGCAGGGCGCTGAAAAACTGTTTTTT.

CDR3 bases: TGCAGTGCTAGAGGGTCTCTTGGCGGTTGGGGTCCACTCCGAGGGACCCAGTACTTC. Translated, it gives CSARGSLGGWGPLRGTQYF. The chain recombines TRBV20-1 with TRBJ2-5, with D hard to call. The V gene lost 1 base and the J gene lost 7 bases, with 31 bases spanning the gap. The CDR3 runs 19 residues. Germline values: CDR1 DFQATT, CDR2 SNEGSKA (reference sequence).

This clonotype occurred once. The gene calls are TRBV24-1 and TRBJ2-5; TRBD1 might be the D (6 bases). The CDR3 totals 15 residues. Germline loops: CDR1 KGHDR, CDR2 SFDVKD. V dropped 0 bases and J dropped 7 bases, with 14 bases sitting between them. Here the CDR3 DNA reads TGTGCCACCAGTGATTTGGGGGGCAGCATGAGGACCCAGTACTTC. Translation: CATSDLGGSMRTQYF.

The chain uses TRBV20-1 and TRBJ2-1, with TRBD1 matching 9 bases. The ends lost 0 bases at V and 10 bases at J; junction bases unmatched: 7. Germline V CDR1 and CDR2: DFQATT, SNEGSKA (reference sequence). The CDR3 contains 14 residues. CDR3: CSARDRRQGDEQFF. The CDR3 DNA reads TGCAGTGCTAGAGATAGGAGACAGGGGGACGAGCAGTTCTTC.

This clonotype was counted a few times. The V gene is TRBV11-1, the J gene TRBJ2-7; D uncertain. The ends were cut back, 1 base at V and 2 bases at J, with 21 bases in the middle. Germline V gives CDR1 SGHAT, CDR2 FQDESV (reference sequence). CDR3 length equals 18 residues. DNA of the CDR3: TGTGCCAGCAGCTTAGTCTACGTCAGTGCTGTGAATACCTACGAGCAGTACTTC. Amino acids: CASSLVYVSAVNTYEQYF. The complete variable domain, with remaining parts taken from reference TRBV11-1 and TRBJ2-7, reads EAEVAQSPRYKITEKSQAVAFWCDPISGHATLYWYRQILGQGPELLVQFQDESVVDDSQLPKDRFSAERLKGVDSTLKIQPAELGDSAMYLCASSLVYVSAVNTYEQYFGPGTRLTVT.

This clonotype was counted a few times. This rearrangement joins TRBV27 to TRBJ1-1, with D possibly matching TRBD1 (5 bases). Trimming stripped 3 bases from V and 0 bases from J, with 11 bases between. Germline V gives CDR1 MNHEY, CDR2 SMNVEV (reference sequence). CDR3 size: 15 residues. CDR3 loop: CASSFGMGVNTEAFF. The CDR3, as DNA: TGTGCCAGCAGTTTCGGAATGGGGGTGAACACTGAAGCTTTCTTT.

The genes are TRBV7-2 and TRBJ2-7; D is possibly TRBD2 (5 bases). Between the trimmed V and J ends, which lost 2 bases and 11 bases, there was a span of 10 bases. Germline V gives CDR1 SGHTA, CDR2 FQGNSA. This CDR3 region has 11 residues. The CDR3 sequence is CASSLPAGKYF. The CDR3 nucleotides are TGTGCCAGCAGCTTACCGGCCGGGAAGTACTTC.